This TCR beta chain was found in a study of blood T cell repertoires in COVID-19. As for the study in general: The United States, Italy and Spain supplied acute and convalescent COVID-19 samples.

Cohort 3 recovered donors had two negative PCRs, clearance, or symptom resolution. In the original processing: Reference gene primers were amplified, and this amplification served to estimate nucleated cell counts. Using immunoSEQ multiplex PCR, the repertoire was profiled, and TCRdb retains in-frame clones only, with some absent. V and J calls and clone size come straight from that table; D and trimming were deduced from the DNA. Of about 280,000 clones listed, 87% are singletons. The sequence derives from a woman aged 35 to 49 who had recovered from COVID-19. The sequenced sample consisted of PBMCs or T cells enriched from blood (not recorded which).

CDR3 residues: CASSPTDREGEQYF. CDR3 coding DNA: TGTGCCAGCAGTCCAACGGACAGGGAAGGGGAGCAGTACTTC. This chain connects TRBV6-5 to TRBJ2-7; TRBD1 matches 8 bases. The V gene end was trimmed by 5 bases and the J gene end by 7 bases; junction bases not matched to a gene: 10. The CDR3 spans 14 residues. CDR1 MNHEY and CDR2 SVGAGI come from the germline V gene.